This T cell receptor beta chain was identified during a study of shared clonotypes between healthy human individuals. The method was immunoSEQ multiplex PCR; TCRdb's version includes in-frame clones alone and lacks a portion of them. The sample consists of over 150,000 clones, approximately 60% of them appearing once. Germline V CDR1 and CDR2: MGHRA, YSYEKL. This CDR3 is 15 amino acids long. Trimming pared 5 bases from V and 2 bases from J, leaving 13 bases between. The study drew its donors from healthy HIV-negative adults without recent acute infections or vaccinations. This TCR was recovered from a man under 40 in good health. The sequencing sample was made of memory CD4+ T cells sorted from blood. Sample subset: CD45RA-negative fraction. This chain uses TRBV4-1 with TRBJ1-3; tentatively, D is TRBD1 (5 bases). Here the CDR3 reads CASSSRWGAGNTIYF. CDR3 in DNA: TGCGCCAGCAGCTCTCGTTGGGGGGCTGGAAACACCATATATTTT.